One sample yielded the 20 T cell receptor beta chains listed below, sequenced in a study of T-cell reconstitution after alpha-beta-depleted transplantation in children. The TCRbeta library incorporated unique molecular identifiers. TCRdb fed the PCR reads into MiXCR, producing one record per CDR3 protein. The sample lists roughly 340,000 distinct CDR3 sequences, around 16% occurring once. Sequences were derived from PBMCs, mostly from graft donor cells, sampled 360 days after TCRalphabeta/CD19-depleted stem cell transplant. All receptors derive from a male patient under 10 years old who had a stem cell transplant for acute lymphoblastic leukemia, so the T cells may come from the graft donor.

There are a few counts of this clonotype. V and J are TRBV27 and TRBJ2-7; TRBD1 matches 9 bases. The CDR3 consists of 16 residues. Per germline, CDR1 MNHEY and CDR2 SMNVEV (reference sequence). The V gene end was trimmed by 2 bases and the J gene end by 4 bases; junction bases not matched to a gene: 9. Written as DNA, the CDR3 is TGTGCCAGCAGTTTAGGGCCCGGACAGGGGCTTTACGAGCAGTACTTC. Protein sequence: CASSLGPGQGLYEQYF.

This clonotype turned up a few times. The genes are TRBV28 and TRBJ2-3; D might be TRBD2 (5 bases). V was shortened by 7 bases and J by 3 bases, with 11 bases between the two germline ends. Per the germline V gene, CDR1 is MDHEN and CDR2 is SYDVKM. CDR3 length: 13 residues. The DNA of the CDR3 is TGTGCCAGCACCCCACGGGGAACAGATACGCAGTATTTT. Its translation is CASTPRGTDTQYF.

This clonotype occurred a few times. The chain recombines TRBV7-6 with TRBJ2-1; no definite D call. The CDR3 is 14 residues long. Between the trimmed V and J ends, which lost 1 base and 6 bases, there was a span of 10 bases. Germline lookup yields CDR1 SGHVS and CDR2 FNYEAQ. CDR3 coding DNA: TGTGCCAGCAGCTTAGTCACATGGGGCAATGAGCAGTTCTTC. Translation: CASSLVTWGNEQFF.

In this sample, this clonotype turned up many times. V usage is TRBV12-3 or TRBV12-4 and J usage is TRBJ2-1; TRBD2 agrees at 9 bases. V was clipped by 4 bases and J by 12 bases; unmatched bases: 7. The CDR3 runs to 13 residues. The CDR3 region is CASSYNSGRGQFF. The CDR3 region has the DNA TGTGCCAGCAGTTATAATAGCGGGAGAGGGCAGTTCTTC.

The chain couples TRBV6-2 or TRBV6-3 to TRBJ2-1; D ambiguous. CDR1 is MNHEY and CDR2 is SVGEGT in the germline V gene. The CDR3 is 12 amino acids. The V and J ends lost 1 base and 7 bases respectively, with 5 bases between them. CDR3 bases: TGTGCCAGCAGTTACTACGGAAATGAGCAGTTCTTC. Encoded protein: CASSYYGNEQFF.

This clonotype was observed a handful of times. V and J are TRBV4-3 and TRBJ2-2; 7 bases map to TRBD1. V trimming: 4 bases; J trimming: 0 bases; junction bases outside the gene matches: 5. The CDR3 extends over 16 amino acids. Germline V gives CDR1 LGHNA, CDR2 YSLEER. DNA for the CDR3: TGCGCCAGCAGCCTCGAGGGGACAGCGAACACCGGGGAGCTGTTTTTT. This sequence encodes CASSLEGTANTGELFF.

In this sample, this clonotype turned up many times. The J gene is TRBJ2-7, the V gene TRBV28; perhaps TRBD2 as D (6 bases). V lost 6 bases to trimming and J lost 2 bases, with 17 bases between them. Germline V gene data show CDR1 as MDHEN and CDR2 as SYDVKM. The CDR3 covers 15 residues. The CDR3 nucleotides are TGTGCCAGCAGCAATTTCCTAGCGACCGCCTACGAGCAGTACTTC. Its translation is CASSNFLATAYEQYF. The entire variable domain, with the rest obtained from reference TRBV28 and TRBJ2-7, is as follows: DVKVTQSSRYLVKRTGEKVFLECVQDMDHENMFWYRQDPGLGLRLIYFSYDVKMKEKGDIPEGYSVSREKKERFSLILESASTNQTSMYLCASSNFLATAYEQYFGPGTRLTVT.

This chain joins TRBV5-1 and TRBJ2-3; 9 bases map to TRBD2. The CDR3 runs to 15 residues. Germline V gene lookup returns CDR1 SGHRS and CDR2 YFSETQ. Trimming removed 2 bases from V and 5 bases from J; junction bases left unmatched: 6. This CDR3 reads CASSFRSGGIDTQYF. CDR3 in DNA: TGCGCCAGCAGCTTCAGGAGCGGGGGGATAGATACGCAGTATTTT.

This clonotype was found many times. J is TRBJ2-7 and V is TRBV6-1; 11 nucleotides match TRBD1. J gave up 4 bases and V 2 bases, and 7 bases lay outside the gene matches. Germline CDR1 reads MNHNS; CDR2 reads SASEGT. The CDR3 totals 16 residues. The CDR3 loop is CASSEWGTGGTYEQYF. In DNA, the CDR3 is TGTGCCAGCAGTGAATGGGGGACAGGGGGGACTTACGAGCAGTACTTC.

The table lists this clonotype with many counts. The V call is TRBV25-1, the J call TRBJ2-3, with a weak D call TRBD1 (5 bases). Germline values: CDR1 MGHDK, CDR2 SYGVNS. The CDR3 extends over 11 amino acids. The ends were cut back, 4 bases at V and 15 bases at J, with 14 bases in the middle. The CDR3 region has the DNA TGTGCCAGCAGTGGGGGCGCTCATCAATATTTT. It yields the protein CASSGGAHQYF.

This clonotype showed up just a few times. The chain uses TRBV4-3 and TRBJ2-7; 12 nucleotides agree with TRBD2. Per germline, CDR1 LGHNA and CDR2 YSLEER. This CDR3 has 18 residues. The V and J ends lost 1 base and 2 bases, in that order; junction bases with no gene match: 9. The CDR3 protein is CASSQAETSGSLPYEQYF. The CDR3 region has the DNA TGCGCCAGCAGCCAAGCAGAGACTAGCGGGAGCCTTCCCTACGAGCAGTACTTC.

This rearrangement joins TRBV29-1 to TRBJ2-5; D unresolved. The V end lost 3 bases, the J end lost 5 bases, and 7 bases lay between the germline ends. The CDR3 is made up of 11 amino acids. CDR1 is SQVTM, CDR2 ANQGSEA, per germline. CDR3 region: CSVDSEETQYF. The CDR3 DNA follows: TGCAGCGTTGATTCGGAGGAGACCCAGTACTTC.

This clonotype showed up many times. CDR3 nucleotide sequence: TGCGCCAGCAGTGACAGAGCCTACGAGCAGTACTTC. Protein product: CASSDRAYEQYF. V is TRBV10-2 and J is TRBJ2-7; D is unclear. Deletions cut 3 bases from V and 2 bases from J, with 5 bases between. Germline CDR1 is WSHSY and CDR2 is SAAADI. The CDR3 has 12 amino acids.

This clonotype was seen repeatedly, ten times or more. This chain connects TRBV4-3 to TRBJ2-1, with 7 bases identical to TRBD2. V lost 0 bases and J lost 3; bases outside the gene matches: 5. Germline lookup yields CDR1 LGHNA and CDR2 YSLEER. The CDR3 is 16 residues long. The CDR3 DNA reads TGCGCCAGCAGCCAAGAGACTAGCCGACGCTACAATGAGCAGTTCTTC. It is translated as CASSQETSRRYNEQFF.

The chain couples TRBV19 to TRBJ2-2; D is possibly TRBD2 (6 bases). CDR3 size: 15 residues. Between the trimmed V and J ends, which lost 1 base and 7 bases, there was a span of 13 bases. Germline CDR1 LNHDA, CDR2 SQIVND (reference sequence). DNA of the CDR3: TGTGCCAGTAGTATAGGATCCGGGAGCGGCGGGGAGCTGTTTTTT. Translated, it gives CASSIGSGSGGELFF.

CDR3: CSVSGSKGEQFF. In DNA form, the CDR3 reads TGCAGTGTGAGCGGGAGTAAGGGTGAGCAGTTCTTC. V is TRBV20-1 and J is TRBJ2-1, with TRBD2 matching 8 bases. This CDR3 region has 12 residues. V was clipped by 7 bases and J by 9 bases; unmatched bases: 8. The V gene's germline CDR1 is DFQATT and CDR2 SNEGSKA (reference sequence).

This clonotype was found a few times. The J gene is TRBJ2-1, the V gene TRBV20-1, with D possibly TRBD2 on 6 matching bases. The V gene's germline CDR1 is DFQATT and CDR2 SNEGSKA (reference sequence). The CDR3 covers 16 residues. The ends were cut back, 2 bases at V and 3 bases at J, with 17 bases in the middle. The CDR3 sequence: CSARSSGGYFYNEQFF. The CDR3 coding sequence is TGCAGTGCTAGATCGTCAGGAGGGTACTTCTACAATGAGCAGTTCTTC.

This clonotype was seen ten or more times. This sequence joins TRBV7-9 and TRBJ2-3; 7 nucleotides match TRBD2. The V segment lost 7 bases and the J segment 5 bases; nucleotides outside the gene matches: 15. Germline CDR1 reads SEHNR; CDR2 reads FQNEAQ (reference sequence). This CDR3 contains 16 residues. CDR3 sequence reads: CASNQALAALGDTQYF. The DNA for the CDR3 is TGTGCCAGCAACCAAGCCCTAGCGGCCCTGGGAGATACGCAGTATTTT.

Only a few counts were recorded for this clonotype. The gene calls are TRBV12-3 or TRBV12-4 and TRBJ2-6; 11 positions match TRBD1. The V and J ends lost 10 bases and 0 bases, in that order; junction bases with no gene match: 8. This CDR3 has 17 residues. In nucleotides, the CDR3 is TGTGCCACCTCAATGGGGACAGGGGGCTCTGGGGCCAACGTCCTGACTTTC. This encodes CATSMGTGGSGANVLTF.

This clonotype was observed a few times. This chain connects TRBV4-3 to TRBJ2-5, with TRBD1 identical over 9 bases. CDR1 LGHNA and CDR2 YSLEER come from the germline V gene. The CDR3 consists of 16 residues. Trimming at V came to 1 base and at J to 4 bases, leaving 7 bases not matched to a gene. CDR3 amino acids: CASSQVPGQGRETQYF. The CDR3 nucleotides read TGCGCCAGCAGCCAAGTTCCGGGACAGGGTAGAGAGACCCAGTACTTC.